Shown below are 29 T cell receptor beta chains from a single sample sequenced in a study of blood T cell repertoires in COVID-19 (dated by TCRdb to 2019 to 2021). Receptors were amplified or captured by the immunoSEQ multiplex PCR assay. In its TCRdb copy, this immuneACCESS table keeps in-frame sequences only and misses some clones. Where compared with another copy, unresolved V genes explain less than half of these, and the others have no known cause. Present in this sample are about 66,000 clones, roughly nine tenths of which were seen just once. The top ten clonotypes cover roughly 1.5% of the sample. Material: peripheral blood. These receptor sequences come from a man aged 60-69 years with acute or convalescent COVID-19.

The chain combines TRBV5-1 with TRBJ2-3; no definite D call. V lost 3 bases to trimming and J lost 2 bases, with 10 bases between them. The CDR3 covers 14 residues. Per germline, CDR1 SGHRS and CDR2 YFSETQ. CDR3 sequence reads: CASSSSLDTDTQYF. The CDR3 DNA sequence: TGCGCCAGCAGCTCTTCACTTGACACAGATACGCAGTATTTT.

The rearrangement links TRBV9 to TRBJ2-3; 9 positions agree with TRBD1. Germline CDR1 is SGDLS and CDR2 is YYNGEE. The CDR3 is 15 amino acids. J was trimmed by 9 bases and V by 6 bases; bases with no gene match: 14. The CDR3 coding sequence is TGTGCCAGCACCGTCTCATTGGGACAGGGTAGGACGCAGTATTTT. This translates into CASTVSLGQGRTQYF. Variable domain in full (rest from reference TRBV9 and TRBJ2-3): DSGVTQTPKHLITATGQRVTLRCSPRSGDLSVYWYQQSLDQGLQFLIQYYNGEERAKGNILERFSAQQFPDLHSELNLSSLELGDSALYFCASTVSLGQGRTQYFGPGTRLTVL.

The chain combines TRBV11-3 with TRBJ2-3, with D tentatively TRBD2 (6 bases). Germline V gene data show CDR1 as SGHNT and CDR2 as YENEEA. Trimming took off 1 base at V and 5 bases at J, with 10 bases between the two ends. CDR3 length: 14 amino acids. The CDR3 DNA reads TGTGCCAGCAGCTTAGGTGGGGAGGTAGATACGCAGTATTTT. It translates to CASSLGGEVDTQYF.

J is TRBJ1-1 and V is TRBV2; D unclear. This CDR3 is built from 13 residues. V was pared by 8 bases and J by 1 base, with 11 bases between. Germline V gene sequence: CDR1 SNHLY, CDR2 FYNNEI. The DNA for the CDR3 is TGTGCCAGCCGAAAGGACTGGAACACTGAAGCTTTCTTT. Its translation is CASRKDWNTEAFF.

This rearrangement joins TRBV7-9 to TRBJ1-2, with 9 bases lining up with TRBD1. The V and J ends lost 5 bases and 7 bases, in that order; junction bases with no gene match: 8. Germline V lookup: CDR1 SEHNR, CDR2 FQNEAQ (reference sequence). The CDR3 has 14 amino acids. CDR3: CASSPALTGGGYTF. The CDR3 region has the DNA TGTGCCAGCAGCCCCGCCCTGACAGGGGGTGGCTACACCTTC.

The chain is built from TRBV7-9 and TRBJ1-2; possible D gene TRBD1, 6 bases. CDR1 and CDR2 from the germline V gene are SEHNR and FQNEAQ (reference sequence). The CDR3 covers 11 residues. Trimming removed 11 bases from V and 8 bases from J, with 15 bases in between. The DNA for the CDR3 is TGTGCCGTTCAGGGGTTTCGGGGCTACACCTTC. Translated: CAVQGFRGYTF.

The V and J genes are TRBV6-5 and TRBJ1-2, with D perhaps matching TRBD1 (6 bases). Per the germline V gene, CDR1 is MNHEY and CDR2 is SVGAGI. CDR3 length: 15 residues. Trimming took 6 bases from V and 7 from J, leaving 21 bases between them. CDR3 loop: CASRTTPHRVGGYTF. The CDR3 nucleotides read TGTGCCAGCAGGACGACCCCCCACAGGGTCGGTGGCTACACCTTC.

This sequence joins TRBV11-2 and TRBJ2-7; the D gene is possibly TRBD2 (5 bases). The CDR3 spans 14 residues. Germline loops: CDR1 SGHAT, CDR2 FQNNGV. The ends were cut back, 0 bases at V and 5 bases at J, with 11 bases in the middle. CDR3 in DNA: TGTGCCAGCAGCTTAGATGACGAGGGCAACGAGCAGTACTTC. Its protein product is CASSLDDEGNEQYF.

This chain joins TRBV7-2 and TRBJ1-2; no clear D gene. This CDR3 contains 11 residues. Trimming removed 6 bases at V and 1 base at J, with 3 bases between. Germline lookup yields CDR1 SGHTA and CDR2 FQGNSA. The CDR3 here is CASRYNYGYTF. The CDR3 DNA reads TGTGCCAGCAGATATAACTATGGCTACACCTTC.

The CDR3 is CASSLGQGYQPQHF. The CDR3, as DNA: TGTGCCAGCAGCTTGGGACAGGGATATCAGCCCCAGCATTTT. The chain links TRBV3-1 (or the pseudogene TRBV3-2) to TRBJ1-5; 9 bases align to TRBD1. The trim removed 5 bases at V and 5 bases at J, leaving 4 bases unmatched. The CDR3 loop spans 14 amino acids. In germline, CDR1 is LGHDT, CDR2 YNNKEL (reference sequence).

The rearrangement uses TRBV9 and TRBJ1-2; D gene ambiguous. Germline assignment: CDR1 SGDLS and CDR2 YYNGEE. V shed 3 bases and J shed 12 bases, with 9 bases lying between them. The CDR3 sequence is 10 residues long. CDR3 protein: CASSGGLDTF. In nucleotides, the CDR3 is TGTGCCAGCAGCGGCGGGCTCGACACCTTC.

The genes are TRBV2 and TRBJ1-6, with D tentatively TRBD1 (6 bases). Trimming stripped 6 bases from V and 10 bases from J, with 13 bases between. From germline, CDR1 is SNHLY and CDR2 FYNNEI. This CDR3 has 13 amino acids. The CDR3 loop is CASRTTGNSPLHF. CDR3 nucleotide sequence: TGTGCCAGCAGGACTACAGGGAACTCACCCCTCCACTTT.

The chain is built from TRBV10-2 and TRBJ1-1; D remains ambiguous. Germline CDR1 WSHSY, CDR2 SAAADI. The CDR3 consists of 13 residues. Between the trimmed V and J ends, which lost 6 bases and 3 bases, there was a span of 11 bases. The CDR3 reads CASRGRVDTEAFF. In DNA form, the CDR3 reads TGCGCCAGCAGGGGGAGAGTGGACACTGAAGCTTTCTTT.

The chain couples TRBV19 to TRBJ1-6, with D uncertain. The V end was cut by 3 bases, the J end by 11 bases, with 8 bases between. Germline CDR1 is LNHDA and CDR2 is SQIVND (reference sequence). CDR3 size: 12 residues. DNA of the CDR3: TGTGCCAGTAGTATCCGGGATACACCCCTCCACTTT. Amino acids: CASSIRDTPLHF.

The chain combines TRBV7-8 with TRBJ1-2, with D possibly matching TRBD1 (5 bases). Trimming removed 2 bases at V and 2 bases at J, with 9 bases between. Germline V gene sequence: CDR1 SGHVS, CDR2 FQNEAQ. The CDR3 extends over 14 amino acids. CDR3 sequence: CASSLNAGNYGYTF. CDR3 DNA sequence: TGTGCCAGCAGCTTAAACGCAGGGAACTATGGCTACACCTTC.

This chain joins TRBV4-1 and TRBJ2-7, with D possibly being TRBD2 (6 bases). The CDR3 has 14 amino acids. From germline, CDR1 is MGHRA and CDR2 YSYEKL. The V end was cut by 1 base, the J end by 5 bases, with 12 bases between. The CDR3 DNA reads TGCGCCAGCAGCCAAGGTAGCGGCGGCCACGAGCAGTACTTC. As protein: CASSQGSGGHEQYF.

The chain employs TRBV5-4 and TRBJ2-5; 12 bases align to TRBD1. The V gene's germline CDR1 is SGHNT and CDR2 YYREEE (reference sequence). The CDR3 is made up of 15 amino acids. Trimming cost V 4 bases and J 5 bases; bases outside gene matches: 6. In DNA form, the CDR3 reads TGTGCCAGCAGCCCGGGACAGGGGGCGAGGGAGACCCAGTACTTC. Translated, it gives CASSPGQGARETQYF.

This rearrangement joins TRBV10-3 to TRBJ1-6; D is possibly TRBD1 (5 bases). Germline values: CDR1 ENHRY, CDR2 SYGVKD. The CDR3 totals 14 residues. V was clipped by 6 bases and J by 7 bases, with 13 bases between them. CDR3 nucleotides: TGTGCCATCAGCGGGGGGATTCTGAATTCACCCCTCCACTTT. Amino acid sequence: CAISGGILNSPLHF.

V usage is TRBV19 and J usage is TRBJ1-2; D remains ambiguous. This CDR3 has 12 amino acids. V was clipped by 7 bases and J by 4 bases, with 10 bases between them. CDR1 is LNHDA and CDR2 is SQIVND in the germline V gene (reference sequence). The CDR3 sequence: CASTKEGYGYTF. For the CDR3, the DNA is TGTGCCAGTACAAAGGAGGGCTATGGCTACACCTTC.

This chain links TRBV7-9 with TRBJ1-6, with TRBD1 identical over 8 bases. J was trimmed by 7 bases and V by 5 bases; bases with no gene match: 10. Looked up from germline, CDR1 is SEHNR and CDR2 is FQNEAQ (reference sequence). The CDR3 sequence is 16 residues long. CDR3 in DNA: TGTGCCAGCAGCATAAGGACAGGGAGAAAAAATTCACCCCTCCACTTT. Translated: CASSIRTGRKNSPLHF. The entire variable domain, with the rest obtained from reference TRBV7-9 and TRBJ1-6, is as follows: DTGVSQNPRHKITKRGQNVTFRCDPISEHNRLYWYRQTLGQGPEFLTYFQNEAQLEKSRLLSDRFSAERPKGSFSTLEIQRTEQGDSAMYLCASSIRTGRKNSPLHFGNGTRLTVT.

This rearrangement joins TRBV6-6 to TRBJ1-6; D might be TRBD1 (6 bases). The CDR3 totals 15 residues. Looked up from germline, CDR1 is MNHNY and CDR2 is SVGAGI (reference sequence). V was trimmed by 2 bases and J by 9 bases, leaving 14 bases between them. The CDR3 sequence is CASSYLAGGISPLHF. In nucleotides, the CDR3 is TGTGCCAGCAGTTACCTAGCTGGGGGCATTTCACCCCTCCACTTT.

The V and J genes are TRBV5-1 and TRBJ2-2, with D maybe TRBD2 (5 bases). Germline V gene lookup returns CDR1 SGHRS and CDR2 YFSETQ. The germline V and J ends were trimmed by 4 bases and 6 bases, with 13 bases remaining between them. The CDR3 is 14 residues long. The CDR3 region has the DNA TGCGCCAGCAGCCGCGCGAGAGCGGCCGGGGAGCTGTTTTTT. It specifies CASSRARAAGELFF.

The rearrangement joins TRBV6-6 to TRBJ2-7; D is unresolved. Between the trimmed V and J ends, which lost 5 bases and 3 bases, there was a span of 8 bases. The CDR3 extends over 12 amino acids. Looked up from germline, CDR1 is MNHNY and CDR2 is SVGAGI (reference sequence). CDR3 sequence (DNA): TGTGCCAGCAGTACCAGAGGCTACGAGCAGTACTTC. Translating gives CASSTRGYEQYF.

The chain uses TRBV18 and TRBJ2-3; 7 nucleotides line up with TRBD1. Germline CDR1 reads KGHSH; CDR2 reads LQKENI. Trimming at V came to 2 bases and at J to 4 bases, leaving 9 bases not matched to a gene. The length of the CDR3 is 16 residues. DNA of the CDR3: TGTGCCAGCTCACCATTACAGGGGATAGGTCCAGATACGCAGTATTTT. The encoded protein is CASSPLQGIGPDTQYF.

This chain uses TRBV4-1 with TRBJ2-2; TRBD1 agrees at 10 bases. J gave up 6 bases and V 4 bases, and 5 bases lay outside the gene matches. CDR3 size: 15 residues. CDR1 MGHRA and CDR2 YSYEKL come from the germline V gene. The CDR3 DNA follows: TGCGCCAGCAGCCCAGGGACAGGGGAGGCCGGGGAGCTGTTTTTT. It is translated as CASSPGTGEAGELFF.

V gene TRBV24-1 combines with J gene TRBJ2-7; 7 bases align to TRBD1. J gave up 4 bases and V 2 bases, and 7 bases lay outside the gene matches. Germline V gene sequence: CDR1 KGHDR, CDR2 SFDVKD. This CDR3 contains 15 residues. The CDR3 sequence is CATSDSDRALYEQYF. The CDR3 nucleotides are TGTGCCACCAGTGATTCCGACAGGGCCCTTTACGAGCAGTACTTC.

There are a few counts of this clone. The rearrangement joins TRBV5-1 to TRBJ2-7; weak D call: TRBD1 (5 bases). Trimming removed 0 bases from V and 4 bases from J, with 11 bases in between. The CDR3 is 14 amino acids. Germline CDR1 reads SGHRS; CDR2 reads YFSETQ. CDR3 amino acids: CASSLEGSGYEQYF. The CDR3 DNA is TGCGCCAGCAGCTTGGAGGGGTCGGGTTACGAGCAGTACTTC.

The V gene is TRBV21-1, the J gene TRBJ1-2; the table calls TRBD1, which could not be checked here. TRBV21-1 is termed a pseudogene. CDR3 length: 16 residues. CDR3 coding DNA: TGTGCCAGCAGCAAAGGTGGGGCAGGGGACCCATATGGCTACACCTTC. Protein sequence: CASSKGGAGDPYGYTF.

This sequence joins TRBV6-5 and TRBJ1-5; 7 nucleotides match TRBD1. In germline, CDR1 is MNHEY, CDR2 SVGAGI. CDR3 size: 15 residues. With V trimmed by 6 bases and J by 0 bases, 5 bases remained unmatched. The CDR3 bases are TGTGCCAGCAGATTTGGACAGGATAGCAATCAGCCCCAGCATTTT. Translated, it gives CASRFGQDSNQPQHF.